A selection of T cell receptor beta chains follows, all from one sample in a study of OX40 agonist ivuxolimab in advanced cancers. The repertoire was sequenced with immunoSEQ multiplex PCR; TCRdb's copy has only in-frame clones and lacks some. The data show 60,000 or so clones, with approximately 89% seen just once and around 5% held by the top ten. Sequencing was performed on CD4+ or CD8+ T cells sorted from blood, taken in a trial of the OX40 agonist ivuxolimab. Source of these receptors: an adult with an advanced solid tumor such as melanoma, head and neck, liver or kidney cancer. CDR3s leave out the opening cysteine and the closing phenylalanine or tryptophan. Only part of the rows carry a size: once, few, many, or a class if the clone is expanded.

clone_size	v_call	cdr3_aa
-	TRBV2	ASSERLWNTGELF
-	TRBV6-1	ASSDEQPRFAEAF
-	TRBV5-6	ASIKEVIGYGYT
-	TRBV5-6	ASSRDRGGRGVGYT
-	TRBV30	AWNRDRVLSGYT
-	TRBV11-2	ASSSRDISNTIY
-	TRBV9	ASSVVGTGYNEQF
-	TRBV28	ASSLYAKLNTEAF
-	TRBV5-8	ASSQPPGQGRGYT
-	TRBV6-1	ASSGPWGYEQY
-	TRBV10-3	AIKRGETRSYEQY
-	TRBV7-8	ASSLVSPRPYVVQY
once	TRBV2	ASNTDRTDYYGYT
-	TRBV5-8	ASSLLFNEQF
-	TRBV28	ASSLRGEVGEQY
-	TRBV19	ATIGPALGGYT
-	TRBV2	ASSFGMNTEAF
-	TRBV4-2	ASSQDRGLNTEAF
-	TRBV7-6	ASSFSGTNEKLF
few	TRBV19	ASSERRIQY
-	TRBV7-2	ASSSSRDIVY
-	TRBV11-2	ASSLDARGETQY
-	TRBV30	AFPGQGGLGNEKLF
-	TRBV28	ASWTPGQGDWEQY
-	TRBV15	ATSREVRTPYEQY
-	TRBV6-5	ASKGLFPYEQY
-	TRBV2	ASSEAAGAPFGQF
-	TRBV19	ASSMLEYTGELF
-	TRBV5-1	ASSPGTSGITDTQY
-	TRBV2	ASSRDRDTEAF
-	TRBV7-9	ASSSKGTDTQY
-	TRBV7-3	ASSLTRDSYNEQF
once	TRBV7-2	ASSSLGLLNTEAF
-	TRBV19	ASRGILGSTEAF
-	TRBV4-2	ASSLDSTRSGNTIY
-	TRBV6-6	ASNQPGQGRGDTQY
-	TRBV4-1	ASSPTWDRGYEKLF
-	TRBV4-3	ASSLADRPNSPLH
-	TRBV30	AWSVGMLNQPQH
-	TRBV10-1	ASSEGAMNTEAF
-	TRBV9	ASSVAGTNTEAF
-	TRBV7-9	ASSPDYRELF
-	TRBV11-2	ASSSGQGNEKLF
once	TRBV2	ASVREWNTEAF
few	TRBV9	ASSREVGSGELF
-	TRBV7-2	ASSLGWRETQY
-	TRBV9	ASSVDAGSSYGYT
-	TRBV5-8	ASSLSETTQY
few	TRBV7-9	ASSPTGVSYGYT
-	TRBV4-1	ASSQEGGSPDTQY
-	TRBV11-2	ASSSSLAGGQETQY
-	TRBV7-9	ASSSRGGPGELF
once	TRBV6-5	ASRQDRVRAEAF
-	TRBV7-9	ASSPIRQSRQF
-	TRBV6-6	ASRSSLAGEIEQY
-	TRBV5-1	ASSLTSGIYEQY
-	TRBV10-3	AIRGLAGDTGELF
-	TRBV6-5	ASSYSLLGEKLF
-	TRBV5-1	ASSLAPGPNYGYT
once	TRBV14	ASSQVVETGRSNTEAF